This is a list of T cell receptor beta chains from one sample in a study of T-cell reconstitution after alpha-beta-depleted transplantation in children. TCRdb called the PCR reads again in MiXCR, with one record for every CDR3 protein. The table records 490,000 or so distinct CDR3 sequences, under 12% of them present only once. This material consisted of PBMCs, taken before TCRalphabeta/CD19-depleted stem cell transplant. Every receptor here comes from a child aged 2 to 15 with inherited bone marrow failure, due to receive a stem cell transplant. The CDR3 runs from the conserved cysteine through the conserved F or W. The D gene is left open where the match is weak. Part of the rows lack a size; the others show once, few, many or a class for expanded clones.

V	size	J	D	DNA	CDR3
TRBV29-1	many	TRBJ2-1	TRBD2	TGCAGCGTTGTGGGACTAGCGGGAGGGTTAGGTTACAATGAGCAGTTCTTC	CSVVGLAGGLGYNEQFF
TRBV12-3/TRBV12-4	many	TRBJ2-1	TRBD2	TGTGCCAGCAGGACAGGGACTAGCGGTCCCAATGAGCAGTTCTTC	CASRTGTSGPNEQFF
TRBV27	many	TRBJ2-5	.	TGTGCCAGCAGTTTAAATAGGGGCACCCAAGAGACCCAGTACTTC	CASSLNRGTQETQYF
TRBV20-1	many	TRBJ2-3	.	TGCAGTGCTAGCTGGGACAAAGTCACAGATACGCAGTATTTT	CSASWDKVTDTQYF
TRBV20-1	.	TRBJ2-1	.	TGCAGTGCTAGAGACTTCCGAGGGGACCCTTCCAATGAGCAGTTCTTC	CSARDFRGDPSNEQFF
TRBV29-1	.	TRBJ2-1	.	TGCAGCGGCCGCGGGGAGCCGAATTACAATGAGCAGTTCTTC	CSGRGEPNYNEQFF
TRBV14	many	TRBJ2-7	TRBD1	TGTGCCAGCAGAGCCTGGCAGGGGGCCGACGAGCAGTACTTC	CASRAWQGADEQYF
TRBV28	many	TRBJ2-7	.	TGTGCCAGCAGTCCCATGGGGGGCTACGAGCAGTACTTC	CASSPMGGYEQYF
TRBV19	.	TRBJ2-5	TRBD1	TGTGCCAGTAGCACCGGGACAGGGATCCAAGAGACCCAGTACTTC	CASSTGTGIQETQYF
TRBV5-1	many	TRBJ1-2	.	TGCGCCAGCAGCTCTGGGGGGTTTAACTATGGCTACACCTTC	CASSSGGFNYGYTF
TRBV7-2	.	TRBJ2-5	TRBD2	TGTGCCAGCAGCTTCGCGGGAGGGCCGGGGGAGACCCAGTACTTC	CASSFAGGPGETQYF
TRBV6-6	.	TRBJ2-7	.	TGTGCCAGCAGCGGGATCGTCTTAGAGCAGTACTTC	CASSGIVLEQYF
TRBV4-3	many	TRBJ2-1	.	TGCGCCAGCAGCCGCCTCGGGACGGTGTACAATGAGCAGTTCTTC	CASSRLGTVYNEQFF
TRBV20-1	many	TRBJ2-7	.	TGCAGTGCAGTAAGACAGGGCGGGAGTTGGTACGAGCAGTACTTC	CSAVRQGGSWYEQYF
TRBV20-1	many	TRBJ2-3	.	TGCAGTGCTAGATTGGGTCTTCCTGTCGTGGGAGGCCTCACAGATACGCAGTATTTT	CSARLGLPVVGGLTDTQYF
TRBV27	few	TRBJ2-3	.	TGTGCCAGCAGTTTACTCGGGATGGACGGCACAGATACGCAGTATTTT	CASSLLGMDGTDTQYF
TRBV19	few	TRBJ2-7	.	TGTGCCAGTAGTTCGTACCCAGGGACTCGCTCCTACGAGCAGTACTTC	CASSSYPGTRSYEQYF
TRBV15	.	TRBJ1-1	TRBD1	TGTGCCACCAGCAGATCCCTACCGGGACAGGGGAGGCCTGAAGCTTTCTTT	CATSRSLPGQGRPEAFF
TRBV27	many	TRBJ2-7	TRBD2	TGTGCCAGCAGTTTAACCGGACTAGCAGATAACTACGAGCAGTACTTC	CASSLTGLADNYEQYF
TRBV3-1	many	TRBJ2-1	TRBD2	TGTGCCAGCAGCCCTTCTAGCGGGAGTTACGGTGAGCAGTTCTTC	CASSPSSGSYGEQFF
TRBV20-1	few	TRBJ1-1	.	TGCAGTGCTCCCAGGACCTTGAACACTGAAGCTTTCTTT	CSAPRTLNTEAFF
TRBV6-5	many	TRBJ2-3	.	TGTGCCAGCAGTTCCGCAGGGGCCACAGATACGCAGTATTTT	CASSSAGATDTQYF
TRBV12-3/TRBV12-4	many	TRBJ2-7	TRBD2	TGTGCCAGCAGTTTAATAGGCGGGAGGAGCTCCTACGAGCAGTACTTC	CASSLIGGRSSYEQYF
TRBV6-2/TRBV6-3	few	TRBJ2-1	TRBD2	TGTGCCAGCAAGACCGGGACTAGGGTATACAATGAGCAGTTCTTC	CASKTGTRVYNEQFF
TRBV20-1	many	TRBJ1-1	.	TGCAGTGCTAGAGATGTTGACCGAGGCTTAGGGACTGAAGCTTTCTTT	CSARDVDRGLGTEAFF
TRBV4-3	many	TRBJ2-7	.	TGCGCCAGCAGCCAAGGGGGCGGGGAGACCTACGAGCAGTACTTC	CASSQGGGETYEQYF
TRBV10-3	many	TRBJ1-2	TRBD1	TGTGCCATCTACAGGGGGGAGGTCGGTGGCTACACCTTC	CAIYRGEVGGYTF
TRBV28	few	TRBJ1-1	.	TGTGCCAGCAGTTTACTTAGACAGGCTTTGAACACTGAAGCTTTCTTT	CASSLLRQALNTEAFF
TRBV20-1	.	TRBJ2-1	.	TGCAGTGCGAGGGCAGACAATGAGCAGTTCTTC	CSARADNEQFF
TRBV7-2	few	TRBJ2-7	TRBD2	TGTGCCAGCAGCTCACCCCTAACGGGAGGGTCTTCCTACGAGCAGTACTTC	CASSSPLTGGSSYEQYF
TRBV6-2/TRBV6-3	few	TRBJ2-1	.	TGTGCCAGCAGGAACATCTACAATGAGCAGTTCTTC	CASRNIYNEQFF
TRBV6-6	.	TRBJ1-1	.	TGTGCCATACAAGGGGGAACTGAAGCTTTCTTT	CAIQGGTEAFF
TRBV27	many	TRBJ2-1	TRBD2	TGTGCCAGCAGGCTAGCGGGAAACAATGAGCAGTTCTTC	CASRLAGNNEQFF
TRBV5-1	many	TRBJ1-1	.	TGCGCCAGCAGCCCCAGGGACCCGAACACTGAAGCTTTCTTT	CASSPRDPNTEAFF
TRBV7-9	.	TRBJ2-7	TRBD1	TGTGCCAGCAGCTTACCACGGGACAGCCCTCCCTACGAGCAGTACTTC	CASSLPRDSPPYEQYF
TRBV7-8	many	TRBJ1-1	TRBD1	TGTGCCAGCAGCCTAGGAGCAGGGGGGCGCACTGAAGCTTTCTTT	CASSLGAGGRTEAFF
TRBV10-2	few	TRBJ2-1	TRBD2	TGCGCCGCCTCTAGCGGGGGCGAGCAGTTCTTC	CAASSGGEQFF
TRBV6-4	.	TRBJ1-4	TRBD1	TGTGCCAGCAGTGACTCCGGGACAGGGGGCAGTGAAAAACTGTTTTTT	CASSDSGTGGSEKLFF
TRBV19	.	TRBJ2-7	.	TGTGCCACGACCGCCACCGGGGGCAATTACGAGCAGTACTTC	CATTATGGNYEQYF
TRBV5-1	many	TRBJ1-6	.	TGCGCCAGCAGCTTGGAGTCAGTACCTAATTCACCCCTCCACTTT	CASSLESVPNSPLHF
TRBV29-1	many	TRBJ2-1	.	TGCAGCGTTGATTCCGGGGCTAGCTCCTACAATGAGCAGTTCTTC	CSVDSGASSYNEQFF
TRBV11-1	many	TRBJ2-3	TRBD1	TGTGCCAGCAGCTTATTCGGTCCCGGGACAGCTATCACAGATACGCAGTATTTT	CASSLFGPGTAITDTQYF
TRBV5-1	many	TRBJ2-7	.	TGCGCCAGCAGCTTGGTTCCGGGGAGCAACGAGCAGTACTTC	CASSLVPGSNEQYF
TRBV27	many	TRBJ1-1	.	TGTGCCAGCAGTTTAATCGCTGGTGAAGCTTTCTTT	CASSLIAGEAFF
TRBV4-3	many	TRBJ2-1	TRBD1	TGCGCCAGCAGCGCCGCCGGGACAGGGGGCCCCAATGAGCAGTTCTTC	CASSAAGTGGPNEQFF
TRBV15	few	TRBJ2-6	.	TGTGCCACCAGCAGAGAGACCGAGTCTGGGGCCAACGTCCTGACTTTC	CATSRETESGANVLTF
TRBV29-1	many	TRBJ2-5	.	TGCAGCGTTGACCCTGCTGAGGCCCAGTACTTC	CSVDPAEAQYF
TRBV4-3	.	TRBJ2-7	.	TGCGCCAGCAGCCAAGAGGGGCGGGCAACCTACGAGCAGTACTTC	CASSQEGRATYEQYF